This TCR beta chain was identified during a study of blood T cell repertoires in COVID-19. Study overall: Italy, Spain and the United States were the sources of the convalescent and acute COVID-19 samples. Sample material is recorded as cDNA or gDNA derived from T cells, B-cell-depleted T cells, or PBMCs.

During active infection, Seattle patients enrolled and were then monitored through disease. The assay was immunoSEQ multiplex PCR, and TCRdb's table has in-frame clones only and misses some. The sample yields about 69,000 clones, approximately 83% seen once. CDR1 and CDR2 (germline): MNHEY, SVGAGI. The CDR3 sequence is 14 residues long. The germline V and J ends were trimmed by 5 bases and 6 bases, with 13 bases remaining between them. The chain couples TRBV6-5 to TRBJ1-4; D uncertain. The source is a man in his forties or fifties with COVID-19, enrolled during active disease. What was sequenced was peripheral blood. The CDR3 DNA is TGTGCCAGCAGTCCCTCGAGGGCGGATGAAAAACTGTTTTTT. This codes for CASSPSRADEKLFF.